This TCR beta chain was captured by sequencing in a study of blood T cell repertoires in COVID-19. Study-wide context: Acute and convalescent COVID-19 samples came from the United States, Italy and Spain. Sources were T cells, B-cell-depleted T cells, or PBMCs; the material itself was cDNA or gDNA.

The germline V gene has CDR1 MGHDK and CDR2 SYGVNS. V trimming: 2 bases; J trimming: 3 bases; junction bases outside the gene matches: 4. CDR3 length: 16 amino acids. Followed over time, Seattle patients had been enrolled while infection was active. TCRdb's copy holds only in-frame clones and misses some; the assay was immunoSEQ multiplex PCR. The sample holds 110,000 or so clones, more than 80% seen once. The sample taken for sequencing was peripheral blood. V and J are TRBV25-1 and TRBJ2-2; TRBD1 aligns across 9 bases. The TCR originated in a woman aged 55-69 years with COVID-19, enrolled during active disease. CDR3 sequence reads: CASSEGDRVYTGELFF. The CDR3 DNA sequence: TGTGCCAGCAGTGAAGGGGACAGGGTATACACCGGGGAGCTGTTTTTT. Combining the CDR3 with reference TRBV25-1 and TRBJ2-2 gives the whole variable domain EADIYQTPRYLVIGTGKKITLECSQTMGHDKMYWYQQDPGMELHLIHYSYGVNSTEKGDLSSESTVSRIRTEHFPLTLESARPSHTSQYLCASSEGDRVYTGELFFGEGSRLTVL.